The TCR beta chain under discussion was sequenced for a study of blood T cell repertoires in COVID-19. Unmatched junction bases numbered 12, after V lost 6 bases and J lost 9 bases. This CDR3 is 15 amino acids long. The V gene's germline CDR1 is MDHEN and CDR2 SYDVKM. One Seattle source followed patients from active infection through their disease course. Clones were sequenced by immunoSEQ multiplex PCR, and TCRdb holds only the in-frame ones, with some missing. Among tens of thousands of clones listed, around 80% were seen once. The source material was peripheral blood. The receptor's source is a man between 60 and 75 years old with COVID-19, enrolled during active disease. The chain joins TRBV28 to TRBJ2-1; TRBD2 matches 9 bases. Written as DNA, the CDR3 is TGTGCCAGCAGCCCAAGCGGGACTAGCTCTAGTGAGCAGTTCTTC. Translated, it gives CASSPSGTSSSEQFF.